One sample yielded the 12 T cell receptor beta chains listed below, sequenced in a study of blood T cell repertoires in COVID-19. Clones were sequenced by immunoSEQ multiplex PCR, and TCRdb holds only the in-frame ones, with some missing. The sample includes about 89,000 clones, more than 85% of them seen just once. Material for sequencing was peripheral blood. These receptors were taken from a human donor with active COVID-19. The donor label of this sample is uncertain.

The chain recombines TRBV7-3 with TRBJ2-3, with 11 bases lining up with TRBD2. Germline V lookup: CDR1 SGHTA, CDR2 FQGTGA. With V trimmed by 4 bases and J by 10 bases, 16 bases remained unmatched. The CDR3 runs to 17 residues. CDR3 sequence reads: CASSSPTLAGGRGAQYF. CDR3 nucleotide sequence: TGTGCCAGCAGCTCCCCGACATTAGCGGGGGGGCGGGGTGCGCAGTATTTT.

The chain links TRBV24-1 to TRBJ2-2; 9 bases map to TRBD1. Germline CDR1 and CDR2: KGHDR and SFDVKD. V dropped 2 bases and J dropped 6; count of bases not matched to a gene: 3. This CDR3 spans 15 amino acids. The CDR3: CATSDSWTGAGELFF. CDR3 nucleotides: TGTGCCACCAGTGATTCCTGGACAGGGGCCGGGGAGCTGTTTTTT.

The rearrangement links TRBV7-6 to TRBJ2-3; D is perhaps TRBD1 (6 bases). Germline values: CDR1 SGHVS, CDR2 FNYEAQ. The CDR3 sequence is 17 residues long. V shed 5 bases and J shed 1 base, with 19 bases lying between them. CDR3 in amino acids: CASSQQGRWAGTDTQYF. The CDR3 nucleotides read TGTGCCAGCAGCCAGCAGGGGCGTTGGGCTGGCACAGATACGCAGTATTTT.

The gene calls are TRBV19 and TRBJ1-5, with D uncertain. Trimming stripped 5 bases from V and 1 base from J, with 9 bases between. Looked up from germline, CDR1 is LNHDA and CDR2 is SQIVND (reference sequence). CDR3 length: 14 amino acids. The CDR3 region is CASSADTSNQPQHF. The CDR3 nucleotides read TGTGCCAGTAGTGCTGACACCAGCAATCAGCCCCAGCATTTT.

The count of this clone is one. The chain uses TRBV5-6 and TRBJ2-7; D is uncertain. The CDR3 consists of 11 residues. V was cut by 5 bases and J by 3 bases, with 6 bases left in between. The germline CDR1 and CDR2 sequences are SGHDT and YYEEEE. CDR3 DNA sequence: TGTGCCAGCAGGCTCGGCTACGAGCAGTACTTC. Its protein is CASRLGYEQYF.

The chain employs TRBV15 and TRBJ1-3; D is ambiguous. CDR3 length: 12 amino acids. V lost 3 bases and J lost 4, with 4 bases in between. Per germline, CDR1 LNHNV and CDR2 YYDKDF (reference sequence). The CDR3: CATSSQGNTIYF. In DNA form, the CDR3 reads TGTGCCACCAGCAGTCAGGGAAACACCATATATTTT.

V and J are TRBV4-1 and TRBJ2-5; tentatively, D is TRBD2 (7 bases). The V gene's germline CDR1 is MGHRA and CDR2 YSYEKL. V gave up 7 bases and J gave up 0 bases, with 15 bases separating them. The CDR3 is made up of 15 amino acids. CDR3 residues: CASTWGRGNQETQYF. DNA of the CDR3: TGCGCCAGCACGTGGGGGCGGGGGAACCAAGAGACCCAGTACTTC.

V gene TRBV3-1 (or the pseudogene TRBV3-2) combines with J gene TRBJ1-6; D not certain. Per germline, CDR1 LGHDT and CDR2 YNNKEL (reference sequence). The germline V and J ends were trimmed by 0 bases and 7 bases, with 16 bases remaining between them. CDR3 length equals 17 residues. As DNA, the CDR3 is TGTGCCAGCAGCCAAGAAAACGTTCCCGGGGTAAATTCACCCCTCCACTTT. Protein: CASSQENVPGVNSPLHF.

The CDR3 protein is CASSQDFLRTEAFF. In nucleotides, the CDR3 is TGTGCCAGCAGCCAAGATTTTTTGAGGACTGAAGCTTTCTTT. The V call is TRBV3-1 (or the pseudogene TRBV3-2), the J call TRBJ1-1; no clear D. The CDR3 spans 14 residues. The germline gives CDR1 LGHDT, CDR2 YNNKEL (reference sequence). Trimming took 0 bases from V and 5 from J, leaving 10 bases between them.

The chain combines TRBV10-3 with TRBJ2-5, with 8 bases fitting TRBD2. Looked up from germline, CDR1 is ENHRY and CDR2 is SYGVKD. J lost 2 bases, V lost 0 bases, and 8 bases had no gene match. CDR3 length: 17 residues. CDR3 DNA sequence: TGTGCCATCAGTGAGTCCATTAGCGGGGCCCCTCAAGAGACCCAGTACTTC. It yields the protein CAISESISGAPQETQYF.

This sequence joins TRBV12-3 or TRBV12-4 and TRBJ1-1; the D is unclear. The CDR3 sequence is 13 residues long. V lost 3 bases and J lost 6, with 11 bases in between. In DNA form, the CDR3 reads TGTGCCAGCAGTTTCTCTGCAGAAGCTGAAGCTTTCTTT. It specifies CASSFSAEAEAFF.

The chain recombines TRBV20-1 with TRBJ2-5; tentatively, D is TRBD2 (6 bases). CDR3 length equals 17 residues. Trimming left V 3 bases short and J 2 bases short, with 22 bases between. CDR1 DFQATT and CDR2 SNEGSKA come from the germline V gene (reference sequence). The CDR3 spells CSASPFPAGGLQETQYF. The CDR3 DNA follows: TGCAGTGCTAGTCCCTTCCCCGCCGGGGGATTACAAGAGACCCAGTACTTC.